This is a list of T cell receptor beta chains from one sample in a study of blood T cell repertoires in COVID-19. Only in-frame clones appear in the TCRdb table, and some are missing; sequencing was by immunoSEQ multiplex PCR. Of 200,000 to 250,000 clones detected, nearly 90% appear once; the ten largest clones hold around 16%. Sequencing was performed on PBMCs or T cells enriched from blood (not recorded which). The receptors derive from a man younger than 40 who had been exposed to COVID-19. CDR3s include the opening cysteine and the closing phenylalanine or tryptophan. The order of the fields is clone size, D gene, CDR3 length, V gene, J gene, CDR3 protein, CDR3 DNA. D genes are given only for firm matches. Only part of the rows carry a size: once, few, many, or a class if the clone is expanded.

clone_size: NA; d_call: NA; cdr3_length: 13; v_call: TRBV15; j_call: TRBJ2-1; cdr3_aa: CATSRDYGQLRVF; cdr3_nt: TGTGCCACCAGCAGAGATTACGGGCAACTCAGGGTCTTC
clone_size: NA; d_call: NA; cdr3_length: 14; v_call: TRBV10-2; j_call: TRBJ1-4; cdr3_aa: CASSLASGSEKLFF; cdr3_nt: TGCGCCAGCAGCCTGGCCTCCGGGAGCGAAAAACTGTTTTTT
clone_size: NA; d_call: NA; cdr3_length: 16; v_call: TRBV9; j_call: TRBJ2-5; cdr3_aa: CASSEGLARYQETQYF; cdr3_nt: TGTGCCAGCAGCGAGGGCCTAGCGAGGTACCAAGAGACCCAGTACTTC
clone_size: once; d_call: NA; cdr3_length: 15; v_call: TRBV5-5; j_call: TRBJ1-5; cdr3_aa: CASSASEFDNQPQHF; cdr3_nt: TGTGCCAGCAGCGCATCAGAATTTGACAATCAGCCCCAGCATTTT
clone_size: NA; d_call: TRBD1; cdr3_length: 17; v_call: TRBV5-4; j_call: TRBJ2-5; cdr3_aa: CASSSVPLTGWGETQYF; cdr3_nt: TGTGCCAGCAGCTCGGTTCCCCTGACAGGGTGGGGAGAGACCCAGTACTTC
clone_size: NA; d_call: NA; cdr3_length: 15; v_call: TRBV4-1; j_call: TRBJ1-3; cdr3_aa: CASSQDRGSGNTIYF; cdr3_nt: TGCGCCAGCAGCCAAGACCGGGGCTCTGGAAACACCATATATTTT
clone_size: NA; d_call: TRBD1; cdr3_length: 15; v_call: TRBV2; j_call: TRBJ1-6; cdr3_aa: CASKDPTGGNSPLHF; cdr3_nt: TGTGCCAGCAAGGATCCGACAGGGGGCAATTCACCCCTCCACTTT
clone_size: NA; d_call: TRBD1; cdr3_length: 14; v_call: TRBV30; j_call: TRBJ2-2; cdr3_aa: CAWKGQGYTGELFF; cdr3_nt: TGTGCCTGGAAGGGACAGGGGTACACCGGGGAGCTGTTTTTT
clone_size: NA; d_call: NA; cdr3_length: 14; v_call: TRBV27; j_call: TRBJ1-2; cdr3_aa: CASSIGGGLYGYTF; cdr3_nt: TGTGCCAGCAGTATTGGGGGAGGCCTCTATGGCTACACCTTC
clone_size: NA; d_call: NA; cdr3_length: 14; v_call: TRBV27; j_call: TRBJ2-7; cdr3_aa: CASRPGVPGYEQYF; cdr3_nt: TGTGCCAGCAGGCCAGGGGTGCCAGGATACGAGCAGTACTTC
clone_size: NA; d_call: NA; cdr3_length: 16; v_call: TRBV4-1; j_call: TRBJ1-6; cdr3_aa: CASSHLGGTVRSPLHF; cdr3_nt: TGCGCCAGCAGCCATCTCGGCGGTACCGTGCGTTCACCCCTCCACTTT
clone_size: NA; d_call: NA; cdr3_length: 15; v_call: TRBV7-9; j_call: TRBJ1-1; cdr3_aa: CASSLTSGLNTEAFF; cdr3_nt: TGTGCCAGCAGCTTAACATCGGGATTGAACACTGAAGCTTTCTTT
clone_size: NA; d_call: NA; cdr3_length: 12; v_call: TRBV27; j_call: TRBJ2-2; cdr3_aa: CASSYPGGELFF; cdr3_nt: TGTGCCAGCAGTTACCCGGGCGGGGAGCTGTTTTTT
clone_size: NA; d_call: NA; cdr3_length: 12; v_call: TRBV12-3/TRBV12-4; j_call: TRBJ1-6; cdr3_aa: CASSPSNSPLHF; cdr3_nt: TGTGCCAGCAGTCCCAGTAATTCACCCCTCCACTTT
clone_size: once; d_call: NA; cdr3_length: 15; v_call: TRBV24-1; j_call: TRBJ1-3; cdr3_aa: CATSEAREYGNTIYF; cdr3_nt: TGTGCCACCAGTGAAGCCAGGGAATATGGAAACACCATATATTTT
clone_size: NA; d_call: TRBD2; cdr3_length: 15; v_call: TRBV27; j_call: TRBJ2-3; cdr3_aa: CASSPSSGGTDTQYF; cdr3_nt: TGTGCCAGCAGTCCCTCTAGCGGGGGCACAGATACGCAGTATTTT
clone_size: NA; d_call: NA; cdr3_length: 15; v_call: TRBV15; j_call: TRBJ1-1; cdr3_aa: CATSRGRTANTEAFF; cdr3_nt: TGTGCCACCAGCAGAGGAAGGACAGCCAACACTGAAGCTTTCTTT
clone_size: NA; d_call: NA; cdr3_length: 13; v_call: TRBV7-9; j_call: TRBJ1-5; cdr3_aa: CASSDTGFQPQHF; cdr3_nt: TGTGCCAGCAGCGACACAGGTTTTCAGCCCCAGCATTTT
clone_size: NA; d_call: TRBD2; cdr3_length: 13; v_call: TRBV19; j_call: TRBJ2-3; cdr3_aa: CASSGTGGDTQYF; cdr3_nt: TGTGCCAGTAGTGGAACCGGGGGGGATACGCAGTATTTT
clone_size: NA; d_call: NA; cdr3_length: 15; v_call: TRBV11-2; j_call: TRBJ2-1; cdr3_aa: CASSLGQGYYNEQFF; cdr3_nt: TGTGCCAGCAGCTTGGGTCAGGGGTACTACAATGAGCAGTTCTTC
clone_size: NA; d_call: NA; cdr3_length: 13; v_call: TRBV5-4; j_call: TRBJ2-2; cdr3_aa: CASRPPGTGELFF; cdr3_nt: TGTGCCAGCAGACCGCCGGGAACCGGGGAGCTGTTTTTT
clone_size: NA; d_call: TRBD1; cdr3_length: 13; v_call: TRBV3-1/TRBV3-2; j_call: TRBJ1-1; cdr3_aa: CASSRGQGTEAFF; cdr3_nt: TGTGCCAGCAGCCGCGGACAGGGCACTGAAGCTTTCTTT
clone_size: once; d_call: NA; cdr3_length: 16; v_call: TRBV5-1; j_call: TRBJ2-3; cdr3_aa: CASSLPDLRSTDTQYF; cdr3_nt: TGCGCCAGCAGCTTGCCCGATTTGCGGAGCACAGATACGCAGTATTTT
clone_size: NA; d_call: NA; cdr3_length: 12; v_call: TRBV10-3; j_call: TRBJ2-1; cdr3_aa: CASMEGYNEQFF; cdr3_nt: TGTGCCTCGATGGAGGGTTACAATGAGCAGTTCTTC
clone_size: few; d_call: NA; cdr3_length: 16; v_call: TRBV9; j_call: TRBJ2-1; cdr3_aa: CASSELDNPYYNEQFF; cdr3_nt: TGTGCCAGCAGCGAACTGGACAATCCATACTACAATGAGCAGTTCTTC
clone_size: NA; d_call: NA; cdr3_length: 16; v_call: TRBV6-1; j_call: TRBJ2-3; cdr3_aa: CASSENAGAGTDTQYF; cdr3_nt: TGTGCCAGCAGTGAAAACGCAGGGGCGGGCACAGATACGCAGTATTTT
clone_size: NA; d_call: NA; cdr3_length: 15; v_call: TRBV4-1; j_call: TRBJ1-1; cdr3_aa: CASSPRMEETLEAFF; cdr3_nt: TGCGCCAGCAGCCCAAGGATGGAGGAAACTCTTGAAGCTTTCTTT
clone_size: NA; d_call: NA; cdr3_length: 13; v_call: TRBV2; j_call: TRBJ2-1; cdr3_aa: CASLGATGNEQFF; cdr3_nt: TGTGCCAGCCTTGGGGCTACCGGCAATGAGCAGTTCTTC
clone_size: once; d_call: NA; cdr3_length: 14; v_call: TRBV19; j_call: TRBJ2-2; cdr3_aa: CASSGGAQAGELFF; cdr3_nt: TGTGCCAGTAGTGGGGGGGCGCAGGCCGGGGAGCTGTTTTTT
clone_size: NA; d_call: NA; cdr3_length: 15; v_call: TRBV25-1; j_call: TRBJ2-1; cdr3_aa: CASSDQRSSYNEQFF; cdr3_nt: TGTGCCAGCAGTGACCAGCGTAGCTCCTACAATGAGCAGTTCTTC
clone_size: NA; d_call: TRBD1; cdr3_length: 19; v_call: TRBV11-2; j_call: TRBJ2-7; cdr3_aa: CASSSRTGAKLVPSYEQYF; cdr3_nt: TGTGCCAGCAGCTCGCGGACAGGGGCAAAGCTAGTGCCCTCCTACGAGCAGTACTTC
clone_size: NA; d_call: TRBD1; cdr3_length: 15; v_call: TRBV9; j_call: TRBJ2-1; cdr3_aa: CASSVRSEGAFEQFF; cdr3_nt: TGTGCCAGCAGCGTAAGATCCGAGGGGGCGTTTGAGCAGTTCTTC
clone_size: NA; d_call: NA; cdr3_length: 13; v_call: TRBV6-4; j_call: TRBJ1-3; cdr3_aa: CASEVISGNTIYF; cdr3_nt: TGTGCCAGCGAGGTAATCTCTGGAAACACCATATATTTT
clone_size: NA; d_call: NA; cdr3_length: 12; v_call: TRBV27; j_call: TRBJ2-7; cdr3_aa: CASRGGFDEQYF; cdr3_nt: TGTGCCAGCCGGGGTGGGTTCGACGAGCAGTACTTC
clone_size: NA; d_call: NA; cdr3_length: 16; v_call: TRBV5-1; j_call: TRBJ2-2; cdr3_aa: CASSLVTGSSTGELFF; cdr3_nt: TGCGCCAGCAGCTTGGTTACAGGGAGCTCCACCGGGGAGCTGTTTTTT
clone_size: NA; d_call: TRBD1; cdr3_length: 15; v_call: TRBV10-3; j_call: TRBJ1-1; cdr3_aa: CATAPKGQGSTEAFF; cdr3_nt: TGTGCCACCGCCCCGAAAGGACAGGGTTCGACTGAAGCTTTCTTT
clone_size: NA; d_call: NA; cdr3_length: 14; v_call: TRBV5-8; j_call: TRBJ1-3; cdr3_aa: CASSLFKGGNTIYF; cdr3_nt: TGTGCCAGCAGCTTGTTTAAGGGAGGCAACACCATATATTTT
clone_size: NA; d_call: TRBD1; cdr3_length: 17; v_call: TRBV18; j_call: TRBJ1-6; cdr3_aa: CASSPRPTGTGGSPLHF; cdr3_nt: TGTGCCAGCTCACCACGCCCTACCGGGACAGGGGGATCACCCCTCCACTTT
clone_size: NA; d_call: NA; cdr3_length: 11; v_call: TRBV29-1; j_call: TRBJ1-2; cdr3_aa: CSVALGDGYTF; cdr3_nt: TGCAGCGTGGCCTTGGGAGATGGCTACACCTTC
clone_size: NA; d_call: TRBD1; cdr3_length: 14; v_call: TRBV5-1; j_call: TRBJ2-5; cdr3_aa: CASSTLTGGETQYF; cdr3_nt: TGCGCCAGCAGCACCCTCACAGGGGGAGAGACCCAGTACTTC
clone_size: NA; d_call: NA; cdr3_length: 14; v_call: TRBV18; j_call: TRBJ1-5; cdr3_aa: CASSPTRGNQPQHF; cdr3_nt: TGTGCCAGCTCACCGACCAGGGGTAATCAGCCCCAGCATTTT
clone_size: NA; d_call: TRBD1; cdr3_length: 15; v_call: TRBV9; j_call: TRBJ2-1; cdr3_aa: CASSPRQGTFNEQFF; cdr3_nt: TGTGCCAGCAGCCCCCGACAGGGGACCTTCAATGAGCAGTTCTTC
clone_size: once; d_call: TRBD1; cdr3_length: 16; v_call: TRBV7-2; j_call: TRBJ1-6; cdr3_aa: CASSFGTGGNNSPLHF; cdr3_nt: TGTGCCAGCAGCTTTGGGACAGGGGGAAATAATTCACCCCTCCACTTT
clone_size: NA; d_call: TRBD1; cdr3_length: 13; v_call: TRBV3-1/TRBV3-2; j_call: TRBJ1-2; cdr3_aa: CASSQQGGYGYTF; cdr3_nt: TGTGCCAGCAGCCAACAGGGGGGCTATGGCTACACCTTC
clone_size: NA; d_call: NA; cdr3_length: 15; v_call: TRBV6-5; j_call: TRBJ1-4; cdr3_aa: CASSYSGTTNEKLFF; cdr3_nt: TGTGCCAGCAGTTACTCGGGCACAACTAATGAAAAACTGTTTTTT
clone_size: NA; d_call: NA; cdr3_length: 13; v_call: TRBV21-1; j_call: TRBJ1-2; cdr3_aa: CASRGTGTYGYTF; cdr3_nt: TGTGCCAGCAGGGGGACAGGAACCTATGGCTACACCTTC
clone_size: NA; d_call: TRBD2; cdr3_length: 18; v_call: TRBV2; j_call: TRBJ2-7; cdr3_aa: CASSDLYGGRGGVYEQYF; cdr3_nt: TGTGCCAGCAGTGATCTGTATGGGGGTCGCGGGGGTGTTTACGAGCAGTACTTC
clone_size: once; d_call: TRBD2; cdr3_length: 17; v_call: TRBV11-2; j_call: TRBJ2-3; cdr3_aa: CASSLASGGAGTDTQYF; cdr3_nt: TGTGCCAGCAGCTTAGCTAGCGGGGGGGCCGGCACAGATACGCAGTATTTT
clone_size: NA; d_call: NA; cdr3_length: 17; v_call: TRBV18; j_call: TRBJ1-5; cdr3_aa: CASSPVGGAGGNQPQHF; cdr3_nt: TGTGCCAGCTCACCAGTCGGAGGGGCGGGTGGCAATCAGCCCCAGCATTTT
clone_size: NA; d_call: TRBD2; cdr3_length: 16; v_call: TRBV20-1; j_call: TRBJ2-5; cdr3_aa: CSASRASGLSQETQYF; cdr3_nt: TGCAGTGCTAGTAGGGCTAGCGGCCTTTCCCAAGAGACCCAGTACTTC
clone_size: NA; d_call: NA; cdr3_length: 18; v_call: TRBV21-1; j_call: TRBJ2-3; cdr3_aa: CASSKAQGREISTDTQYF; cdr3_nt: TGTGCCAGCAGCAAAGCGCAGGGAAGGGAAATAAGCACAGATACGCAGTATTTT
clone_size: NA; d_call: TRBD1; cdr3_length: 14; v_call: TRBV24-1; j_call: TRBJ2-1; cdr3_aa: CATSPGQGFREQFF; cdr3_nt: TGTGCCACCAGTCCGGGACAGGGGTTTCGTGAGCAGTTCTTC
clone_size: NA; d_call: NA; cdr3_length: 14; v_call: TRBV4-1; j_call: TRBJ1-2; cdr3_aa: CASSQDKTSGGYTF; cdr3_nt: TGCGCCAGCAGCCAAGATAAGACCTCGGGTGGCTACACCTTC